Listed here is a single T cell receptor (beta chain). Its specificity is unknown. This specimen comes from a study of identical twins. General study points: Excess sharing between twins was weaker in beta out-of-frame sequences. Out-of-frame TCR alpha sharing in monozygotic twins exceeded recombination model predictions.

A universal primer site came from template switching; cDNA carried unique molecular identifiers. One entry per CDR3 protein, called by TCRdb with MiXCR from the 5' RACE reads. The sample contains roughly 770,000 distinct CDR3 sequences, over 15% of which appear only once. The CDR3 extends over 16 amino acids. Germline V gene lookup returns CDR1 DFQATT and CDR2 SNEGSKA (reference sequence). The V gene lost 5 bases and the J gene lost 3 bases, with 19 bases spanning the gap. A further study also used this sample, focusing on T cells expressing NK-cell markers. This second study notes: Four donors showed these clonotypes also leading the CD3+CD56-NKG2C+ fraction.

This TCR derives from a woman between 18 and 30 years old in good health. Specimen: PBMCs. The chain recombines TRBV20-1 with TRBJ2-2, with D possibly being TRBD2 (7 bases). Written as DNA, the CDR3 is TGCAGTGCTCAGATGGGCGGGGGCGAGGACACCGGGGAGCTGTTTTTT. Its protein product is CSAQMGGGEDTGELFF.